A selection of T cell receptor beta chains follows, all from one sample in a study of CD8+ T cells in alopecia areata. Here immunoSEQ multiplex PCR was the method, and the copy in TCRdb shows in-frame clones only, minus some. Altogether 200,000 to 250,000 clones are present, about three fifths being singletons, with the ten largest covering 1.5% to 2%. The sample here was CD4+ T cells sorted from blood, taken at week 4, from a patient treated with tofacitinib. These receptors were taken from a human donor with alopecia areata. CDR3s include the opening cysteine and the closing phenylalanine or tryptophan. The order of the fields is J gene, clone size, V gene, CDR3 protein. Clone size is given for some rows only: seen once, a few or many times, or a class if the clone is expanded.

>TRBJ2-2|-|TRBV7-7
CASSLTGAGTGELFF
>TRBJ1-1|-|TRBV30
CAWSPRAQGISNTEAFF
>TRBJ2-3|-|TRBV30
CAWSVLASADTQYF
>TRBJ1-1|few|TRBV29-1
CSVEKNRGTEAFF
>TRBJ1-2|-|TRBV5-1
CASSPWDREADGYTF
>TRBJ1-5|-|TRBV5-6
CASSLGNQPQHF
>TRBJ2-3|-|TRBV25-1
CASSGFYTDTQYF
>TRBJ1-1|-|TRBV27
CASRPRASENTEAFF
>TRBJ2-2|-|TRBV18
CASSPKSGRETGELFF
>TRBJ2-3|-|TRBV10-3
CAIRTLADTQYF
>TRBJ1-1|-|TRBV29-1
CSVGSKQGVTEAFF
>TRBJ1-2|-|TRBV6-1
CASSGHRTGRSQGGYTF
>TRBJ2-5|-|TRBV15
CATKSQYF
>TRBJ1-2|-|TRBV4-2
CASSQEVVVGYTF
>TRBJ2-2|few|TRBV18
CASSPLRGTGELFF
>TRBJ2-7|-|TRBV29-1
CSVQDRVGEQYF
>TRBJ2-7|-|TRBV29-1
CSVEGITGGTYEQYF
>TRBJ1-1|few|TRBV10-3
CATRRGLEVEAFF
>TRBJ2-1|few|TRBV9
CASSVGVGGMNEQFF
>TRBJ1-2|-|TRBV29-1
CSVRESNYGYTF
>TRBJ1-2|few|TRBV14
CASSRTGDGYGYTF
>TRBJ2-1|few|TRBV29-1
CSVETKWDTQFF
>TRBJ1-1|-|TRBV30
CAWSWGQVNTEAFF
>TRBJ1-2|-|TRBV6-5
CASRGTGKVYGYTF
>TRBJ1-5|-|TRBV30
CAWSDGINQPQHF
>TRBJ1-4|-|TRBV6-1
CASRRGPRNEKLFF
>TRBJ1-5|-|TRBV5-1
CASSTGLSNQPQHF
>TRBJ2-2|-|TRBV18
CASSPVLGELFF
>TRBJ2-1|-|TRBV6-5
CASSAKSGGANEQFF
>TRBJ1-1|few|TRBV7-3
CASSSDRDTEAFF
>TRBJ2-1|once|TRBV29-1
CSVGDNYNEQFF
>TRBJ2-5|-|TRBV29-1
CSVEVYVWETQYF
>TRBJ1-1|few|TRBV6-6
CASIRGAEAFF
>TRBJ2-7|-|TRBV5-8
CASSPGSAEPYEQYF
>TRBJ1-1|few|TRBV15
CATSRGGNTEAFF
>TRBJ2-1|few|TRBV29-1
CSGTYREPTQFF
>TRBJ1-5|few|TRBV7-3
CASSQGRDQPQHF
>TRBJ2-6|-|TRBV29-1
CSAGGGSGANVLTF
>TRBJ1-2|-|TRBV9
CASSVVNYYGYTF
>TRBJ1-2|-|TRBV29-1
CSVEVWGSGCTF
>TRBJ2-7|-|TRBV29-1
CSVGDRGLYEQYF
>TRBJ2-1|-|TRBV7-9
CASSPRMSYNEQFF
>TRBJ2-6|few|TRBV29-1
CSASISGANVLTF